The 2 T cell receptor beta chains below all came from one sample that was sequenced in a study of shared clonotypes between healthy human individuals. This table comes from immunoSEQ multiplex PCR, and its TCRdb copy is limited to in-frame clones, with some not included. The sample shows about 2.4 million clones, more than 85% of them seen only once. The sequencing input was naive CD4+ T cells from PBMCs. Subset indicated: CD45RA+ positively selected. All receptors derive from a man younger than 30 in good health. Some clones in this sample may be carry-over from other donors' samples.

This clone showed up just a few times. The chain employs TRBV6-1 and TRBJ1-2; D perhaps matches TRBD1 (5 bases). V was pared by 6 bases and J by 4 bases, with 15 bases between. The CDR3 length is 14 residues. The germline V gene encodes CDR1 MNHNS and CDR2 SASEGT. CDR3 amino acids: CASRVAQGGYGYTF. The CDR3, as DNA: TGTGCCAGCAGGGTCGCGCAGGGCGGCTATGGCTACACCTTC.

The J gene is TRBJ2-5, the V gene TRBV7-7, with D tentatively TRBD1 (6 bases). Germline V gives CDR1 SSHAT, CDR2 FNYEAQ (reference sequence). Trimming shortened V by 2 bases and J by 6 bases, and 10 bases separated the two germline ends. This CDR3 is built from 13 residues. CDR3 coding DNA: TGTGCCAGCAGCTTAAGGGGGAATAAGACCCAGTACTTC. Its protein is CASSLRGNKTQYF.